The 3 T cell receptor beta chains below all came from one sample that was sequenced in a study of OX40 agonist ivuxolimab in advanced cancers. The method was immunoSEQ multiplex PCR; TCRdb's version includes in-frame clones alone and lacks a portion of them. The repertoire holds tens of thousands of clones, with about 94% as singletons. This specimen was CD4+ or CD8+ T cells sorted from blood, taken in a trial of the OX40 agonist ivuxolimab. All receptors come from an adult with an advanced solid tumor such as melanoma, head and neck, liver or kidney cancer.

The CDR3 DNA is TGTGCCAGCAGCCACACTAGCGGTAGTCCCTACGAGCAGTACTTC. Translation gives CASSHTSGSPYEQYF. This chain connects TRBV7-9 to TRBJ2-7; 8 nucleotides line up with TRBD2. Trimming took 5 bases from V and 2 from J; bases not matched to a gene: 8. Germline values: CDR1 SEHNR, CDR2 FQNEAQ (reference sequence). This CDR3 comprises 15 residues.

The V call is TRBV27, the J call TRBJ2-7, with unresolved D. Trimming removed 3 bases at V and 5 bases at J, with 8 bases between. The CDR3 contains 12 residues. Germline assignment: CDR1 MNHEY and CDR2 SMNVEV (reference sequence). The CDR3 spells CASSFPGHEQYF. The DNA for the CDR3 is TGTGCCAGCAGTTTTCCCGGGCACGAGCAGTACTTC.

The rearrangement uses TRBV5-6 and TRBJ1-2, with a possible D match to TRBD1 (5 bases). This CDR3 is built from 14 residues. In germline, CDR1 is SGHDT, CDR2 YYEEEE. The germline V and J ends were trimmed by 0 bases and 7 bases, with 13 bases remaining between them. Written as DNA, the CDR3 is TGTGCCAGCAGCTTGGGTAGGGGTTTAAGTGGCTACACCTTC. Translation gives CASSLGRGLSGYTF.